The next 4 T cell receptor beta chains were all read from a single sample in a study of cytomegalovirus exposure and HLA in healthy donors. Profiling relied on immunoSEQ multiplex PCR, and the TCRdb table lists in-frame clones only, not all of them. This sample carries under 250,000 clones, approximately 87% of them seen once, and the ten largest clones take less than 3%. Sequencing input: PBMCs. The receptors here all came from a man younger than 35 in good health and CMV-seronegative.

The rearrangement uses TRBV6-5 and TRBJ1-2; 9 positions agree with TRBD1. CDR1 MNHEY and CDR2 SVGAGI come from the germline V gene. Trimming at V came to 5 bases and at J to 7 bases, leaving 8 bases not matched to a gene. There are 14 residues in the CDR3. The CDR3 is CASSVDRGVSGYTF. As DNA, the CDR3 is TGTGCCAGCAGTGTGGACAGGGGTGTAAGTGGCTACACCTTC.

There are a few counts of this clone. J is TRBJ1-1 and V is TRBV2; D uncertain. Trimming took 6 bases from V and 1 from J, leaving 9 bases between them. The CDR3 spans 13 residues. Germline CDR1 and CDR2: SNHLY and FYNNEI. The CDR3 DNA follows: TGTGCCAGCAGGCTAGACTGGAACACTGAAGCTTTCTTT. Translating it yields CASRLDWNTEAFF.

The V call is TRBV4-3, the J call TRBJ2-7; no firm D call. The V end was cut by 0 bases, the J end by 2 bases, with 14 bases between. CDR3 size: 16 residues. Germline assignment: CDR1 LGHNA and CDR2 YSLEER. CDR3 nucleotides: TGCGCCAGCAGCCAAGAATACTCGGTACTCACCTACGAGCAGTACTTC. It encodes CASSQEYSVLTYEQYF.

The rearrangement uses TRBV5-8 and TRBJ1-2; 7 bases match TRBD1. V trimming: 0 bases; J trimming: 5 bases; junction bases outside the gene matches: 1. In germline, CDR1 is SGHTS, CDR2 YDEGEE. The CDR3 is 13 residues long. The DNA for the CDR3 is TGTGCCAGCAGCTTGGACAGGGGTTATGGCTACACCTTC. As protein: CASSLDRGYGYTF. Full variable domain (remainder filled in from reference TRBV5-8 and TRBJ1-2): EAGVTQSPTHLIKTRGQQATLRCSPISGHTSVYWYQQALGLGLQFLLWYDEGEERNRGNFPPRFSGRQFPNYSSELNVNALELEDSALYLCASSLDRGYGYTFGSGTRLTVV.